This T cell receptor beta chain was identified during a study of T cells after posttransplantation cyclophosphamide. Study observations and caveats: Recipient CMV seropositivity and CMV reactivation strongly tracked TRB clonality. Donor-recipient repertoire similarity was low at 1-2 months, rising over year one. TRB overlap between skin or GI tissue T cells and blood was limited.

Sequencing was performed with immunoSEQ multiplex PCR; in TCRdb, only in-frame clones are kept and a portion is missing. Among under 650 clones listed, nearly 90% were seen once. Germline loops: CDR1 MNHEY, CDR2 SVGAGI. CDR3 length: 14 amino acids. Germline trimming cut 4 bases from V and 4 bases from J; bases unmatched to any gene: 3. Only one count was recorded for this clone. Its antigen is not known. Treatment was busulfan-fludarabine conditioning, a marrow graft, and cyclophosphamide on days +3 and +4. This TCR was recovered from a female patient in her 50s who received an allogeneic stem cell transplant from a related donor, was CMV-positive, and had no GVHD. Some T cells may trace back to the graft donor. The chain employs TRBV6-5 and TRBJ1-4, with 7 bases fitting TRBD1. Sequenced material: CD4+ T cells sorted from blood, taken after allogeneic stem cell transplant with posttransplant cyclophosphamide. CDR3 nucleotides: TGTGCCAGCAGTTTTACAGGGGATAATGAAAAACTGTTTTTT. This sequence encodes CASSFTGDNEKLFF.